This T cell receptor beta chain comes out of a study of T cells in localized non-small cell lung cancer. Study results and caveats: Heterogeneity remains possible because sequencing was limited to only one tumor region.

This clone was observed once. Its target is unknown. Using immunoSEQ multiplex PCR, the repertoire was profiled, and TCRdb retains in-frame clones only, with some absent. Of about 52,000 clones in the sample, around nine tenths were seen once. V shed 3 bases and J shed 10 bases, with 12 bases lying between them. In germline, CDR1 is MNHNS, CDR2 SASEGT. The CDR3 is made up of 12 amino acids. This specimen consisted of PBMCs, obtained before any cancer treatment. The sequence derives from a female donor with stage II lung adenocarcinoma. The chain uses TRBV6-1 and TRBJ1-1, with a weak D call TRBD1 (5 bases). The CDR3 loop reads CASSESFGGAFF. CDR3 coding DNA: TGTGCCAGCAGTGAGAGTTTCGGGGGAGCTTTCTTT.